Shown below are 24 T cell receptor beta chains from a single sample sequenced in a study of blood T cell repertoires in COVID-19. Assay used: immunoSEQ multiplex PCR; TCRdb lists only in-frame clones, some missing. The profile covers about 210,000 clones, with approximately 86% appearing a single time and roughly 24% taken by the ten largest. The source material was PBMCs or T cells enriched from blood (not recorded which). These receptors originate from a middle-aged woman in a cohort exposed to, infected with or recovered from COVID-19 (not recorded which).

This rearrangement joins TRBV9 to TRBJ2-1; 7 bases are a match to TRBD2. With 0 bases clipped from V and 4 bases from J, the junction kept 10 bases outside the gene matches. CDR3 length: 17 residues. Germline lookup yields CDR1 SGDLS and CDR2 YYNGEE. This CDR3 reads CASSVDRASGRYNEQFF. CDR3 bases: TGTGCCAGCAGCGTAGATAGGGCTAGCGGTAGGTACAATGAGCAGTTCTTC. Based on the CDR3 plus reference TRBV9 and TRBJ2-1, the full variable domain is DSGVTQTPKHLITATGQRVTLRCSPRSGDLSVYWYQQSLDQGLQFLIQYYNGEERAKGNILERFSAQQFPDLHSELNLSSLELGDSALYFCASSVDRASGRYNEQFFGPGTRLTVL.

The CDR3 is CASTLDRSQSPGELFF. CDR3 bases: TGTGCCAGCACGTTAGACAGGTCCCAGTCACCCGGGGAGCTGTTTTTT. The rearrangement links TRBV27 to TRBJ2-2; weak D call: TRBD1 (6 bases). Trimming left V 7 bases short and J 6 bases short, with 21 bases between. The CDR3 contains 16 residues. The germline V gene has CDR1 MNHEY and CDR2 SMNVEV (reference sequence).

The chain uses TRBV10-1 and TRBJ2-1, with 8 bases that match TRBD2. This CDR3 comprises 17 residues. V shed 0 bases, J shed 3 bases, and the junction held 7 bases outside the gene matches. Germline V CDR1 and CDR2: WNHNN, SYGVQD (reference sequence). The CDR3 nucleotides are TGCGCCAGCAGTGAGTCGGCCCTAGCGGGCAACTACAATGAGCAGTTCTTC. It encodes CASSESALAGNYNEQFF.

The chain couples TRBV6-5 to TRBJ2-7; the D gene is possibly TRBD2 (6 bases). This CDR3 has 14 residues. Germline assignment: CDR1 MNHEY and CDR2 SVGAGI. Trimming shortened V by 6 bases and J by 3 bases, and 15 bases separated the two germline ends. CDR3 DNA sequence: TGTGCCAGCAGAATGACTAGTACTAACTACGAGCAGTACTTC. This gives the protein CASRMTSTNYEQYF.

The V and J genes are TRBV7-2 and TRBJ2-1; 8 bases fit TRBD1. With 2 bases clipped from V and 2 bases from J, the junction kept 8 bases outside the gene matches. This CDR3 is 17 amino acids long. Germline V gene sequence: CDR1 SGHTA, CDR2 FQGNSA. The CDR3 here is CASSLLGTGDTYNEQFF. The CDR3, as DNA: TGTGCCAGCAGCTTACTGGGGACAGGCGACACCTACAATGAGCAGTTCTTC. Supplemented by reference TRBV7-2 and TRBJ2-1, the full variable domain reads GAGVSQSPSNKVTEKGKDVELRCDPISGHTALYWYRQSLGQGLEFLIYFQGNSAPDKSGLPSDRFSAERTGGSVSTLTIQRTQQEDSAVYLCASSLLGTGDTYNEQFFGPGTRLTVL.

This clone has more than one count but fewer than ten. This rearrangement joins TRBV6-4 to TRBJ2-6; possibly TRBD1 for D (7 bases). This CDR3 comprises 16 residues. V gave up 2 bases and J gave up 4 bases, with 12 bases separating them. Germline-derived CDR1 and CDR2 are MRHNA and SNTAGT. In nucleotides, the CDR3 is TGTGCCAGCAGTGACGGAGGGGGCTCCGGGGCCAACGTCCTGACTTTC. Amino acid sequence: CASSDGGGSGANVLTF.

This clone was picked up a small number of times. The chain links TRBV5-4 to TRBJ2-7, with 11 bases aligning to TRBD2. Germline assignment: CDR1 SGHNT and CDR2 YYREEE (reference sequence). The CDR3 runs 15 residues. The V gene end was trimmed by 4 bases and the J gene end by 5 bases; junction bases not matched to a gene: 8. Here the CDR3 DNA reads TGTGCCAGCAGCCGCGGACTAGCGGGTCGGAACGAGCAGTACTTC. It is translated as CASSRGLAGRNEQYF. Combining the CDR3 with reference TRBV5-4 and TRBJ2-7 gives the whole variable domain ETGVTQSPTHLIKTRGQQVTLRCSSQSGHNTVSWYQQALGQGPQFIFQYYREEENGRGNFPPRFSGLQFPNYSSELNVNALELDDSALYLCASSRGLAGRNEQYFGPGTRLTVT.

The V call is TRBV6-5, the J call TRBJ1-2, with TRBD1 identical over 7 bases. The junction had 7 bases not matched to a gene; V was cut back by 6 bases and J by 6 bases. Germline assignment: CDR1 MNHEY and CDR2 SVGAGI. The CDR3 contains 13 residues. Written as DNA, the CDR3 is TGTGCCAGCAGACAGGGGTTTAAGAATGGCTACACCTTC. Translation gives CASRQGFKNGYTF.

V usage is TRBV29-1 and J usage is TRBJ2-1; TRBD2 aligns across 8 bases. CDR1 is SQVTM, CDR2 ANQGSEA, per germline. The length of the CDR3 is 14 residues. Trimming took 7 bases from V and 9 from J; bases not matched to a gene: 14. The CDR3 here is CSARGRGGLGEQFF. The CDR3 DNA follows: TGCAGCGCTAGAGGTCGGGGGGGTTTAGGTGAGCAGTTCTTC.

V usage is TRBV27 and J usage is TRBJ2-1; the D gene is possibly TRBD2 (5 bases). Germline V gene sequence: CDR1 MNHEY, CDR2 SMNVEV (reference sequence). The CDR3 totals 15 residues. Trimming left V 4 bases short and J 12 bases short, with 22 bases between. CDR3 amino acids: CASSSLVALLEAQFF. CDR3 in DNA: TGTGCCAGCAGTTCACTAGTAGCCCTATTAGAAGCGCAGTTCTTC.

J is TRBJ2-2 and V is TRBV4-1; a possible D gene is TRBD2 (5 bases). V dropped 0 bases and J dropped 5 bases, with 19 bases sitting between them. Germline values: CDR1 MGHRA, CDR2 YSYEKL. The CDR3 sequence is 18 residues long. CDR3 protein: CASSQDRSVASYTGELFF. In DNA form, the CDR3 reads TGCGCCAGCAGCCAAGATCGCTCTGTGGCTAGCTATACCGGGGAGCTGTTTTTT.

The rearrangement uses TRBV5-6 and TRBJ2-7; TRBD1 is a possible D gene (6 bases). Per the germline V gene, CDR1 is SGHDT and CDR2 is YYEEEE. Trimming left V 4 bases short and J 3 bases short, with 8 bases between. CDR3 length: 12 amino acids. CDR3 DNA sequence: TGTGCCAGCAGCGCGACAGGCTACGAGCAGTACTTC. Translation gives CASSATGYEQYF.

V and J are TRBV2 and TRBJ1-3; 7 bases agree with TRBD1. CDR1 and CDR2 from the germline V gene are SNHLY and FYNNEI. Losses at the gene ends were 6 bases for V and 4 bases for J; bases not matched to a gene: 0. This CDR3 is built from 12 residues. The CDR3 DNA sequence: TGTGCCAGCAGGGACAGGGGAAACACCATATATTTT. Its translation is CASRDRGNTIYF.

This chain uses TRBV25-1 with TRBJ2-5; D is possibly TRBD2 (6 bases). Trimming pared 10 bases from V and 3 bases from J, leaving 15 bases between. In germline, CDR1 is MGHDK, CDR2 SYGVNS. The CDR3 loop spans 13 amino acids. CDR3 sequence reads: CATGLWGEETQYF. The CDR3 DNA reads as TGTGCCACCGGGCTGTGGGGGGAAGAGACCCAGTACTTC.

The chain is built from TRBV5-6 and TRBJ2-1; 9 bases map to TRBD2. The length of the CDR3 is 16 residues. J lost 3 bases, V lost 4 bases, and 8 bases had no gene match. Germline V lookup: CDR1 SGHDT, CDR2 YYEEEE. The CDR3 reads CASSISGGKLYNEQFF. The CDR3 DNA reads TGTGCCAGCAGCATAAGCGGGGGGAAACTCTACAATGAGCAGTTCTTC. Full variable domain (outside the CDR3, taken from reference TRBV5-6 and TRBJ2-1): DAGVTQSPTHLIKTRGQQVTLRCSPKSGHDTVSWYQQALGQGPQFIFQYYEEEERQRGNFPDRFSGHQFPNYSSELNVNALLLGDSALYLCASSISGGKLYNEQFFGPGTRLTVL.

The CDR3 reads CASSPDRDTQYF. The CDR3 DNA sequence: TGTGCCAGCAGCCCCGACAGGGATACGCAGTATTTT. This chain uses TRBV5-4 with TRBJ2-3; perhaps TRBD1 as D (6 bases). Germline V gene data show CDR1 as SGHNT and CDR2 as YYREEE (reference sequence). The CDR3 is 12 amino acids. Trimming removed 4 bases at V and 6 bases at J, with 9 bases between.

This chain uses TRBV20-1 with TRBJ2-3; possibly TRBD2 for D (5 bases). CDR3 size: 15 residues. Germline lookup yields CDR1 DFQATT and CDR2 SNEGSKA (reference sequence). Trimming cost V 3 bases and J 2 bases, with 15 bases left between them. The CDR3: CSASAPDFLTDTQYF. In nucleotides, the CDR3 is TGCAGTGCTAGTGCCCCGGACTTCCTCACAGATACGCAGTATTTT.

The chain links TRBV15 to TRBJ2-5; no reliable D call. This CDR3 has 15 amino acids. CDR1 is LNHNV, CDR2 YYDKDF, per germline (reference sequence). Between the trimmed V and J ends, which lost 0 bases and 3 bases, there was a span of 11 bases. DNA of the CDR3: TGTGCCACCAGCAGAGATTCTACAGTAGAAGAGACCCAGTACTTC. This sequence encodes CATSRDSTVEETQYF.

The chain has TRBV3-1 (or the pseudogene TRBV3-2) and TRBJ2-5; no definite D call. Germline V gene data show CDR1 as LGHDT and CDR2 as YNNKEL (reference sequence). The CDR3 runs 15 residues. With 1 base removed from V and 0 bases from J, the gap between germline ends came to 9 bases. The CDR3, as DNA: TGTGCCAGCAGCCAAGTGTTTCCAGACCAAGAGACCCAGTACTTC. Protein sequence: CASSQVFPDQETQYF.

This chain connects TRBV10-3 to TRBJ2-3; 7 bases fit TRBD1. The CDR3 runs to 12 residues. The junction had 5 bases not matched to a gene; V was cut back by 10 bases and J by 4 bases. CDR1 is ENHRY, CDR2 SYGVKD, per germline. This CDR3 is CATEGAADTQYF. Written as DNA, the CDR3 is TGTGCCACCGAGGGGGCCGCAGATACGCAGTATTTT.

V and J are TRBV5-1 and TRBJ2-5; D gene unclear. V lost 5 bases to trimming and J lost 5 bases, with 19 bases between them. Germline V gene data show CDR1 as SGHRS and CDR2 as YFSETQ. The CDR3 spans 15 residues. The CDR3 sequence is CASSPAVVGTETQYF. In nucleotides, the CDR3 is TGCGCCAGCAGTCCGGCGGTGGTAGGTACGGAGACCCAGTACTTC.

The chain has TRBV7-7 and TRBJ2-1, with TRBD2 matching over 14 bases. Germline V gene sequence: CDR1 SSHAT, CDR2 FNYEAQ (reference sequence). Trimming at V came to 5 bases and at J to 6 bases, leaving 3 bases not matched to a gene. The CDR3 is 15 amino acids. In DNA, the CDR3 is TGTGCCAGCAGCACCGGGACTAGCGGGAGCAATGAGCAGTTCTTC. Protein sequence: CASSTGTSGSNEQFF.

The chain recombines TRBV27 with TRBJ2-1; D perhaps matches TRBD2 (6 bases). The V gene's germline CDR1 is MNHEY and CDR2 SMNVEV (reference sequence). The CDR3 has 14 residues. Trimming cost V 8 bases and J 6 bases, with 17 bases left between them. CDR3 in amino acids: CASRDGGLSNEQFF. The CDR3, as DNA: TGTGCCAGCCGTGACGGGGGACTCTCCAATGAGCAGTTCTTC.

The rearrangement joins TRBV25-1 to TRBJ1-1; unclear D gene. Trimming pared 7 bases from V and 5 bases from J, leaving 11 bases between. This CDR3 region has 12 residues. Looked up from germline, CDR1 is MGHDK and CDR2 is SYGVNS. The CDR3 loop is CASTHTGTEAFF. In DNA, the CDR3 is TGTGCCAGCACACACACGGGGACTGAAGCTTTCTTT.